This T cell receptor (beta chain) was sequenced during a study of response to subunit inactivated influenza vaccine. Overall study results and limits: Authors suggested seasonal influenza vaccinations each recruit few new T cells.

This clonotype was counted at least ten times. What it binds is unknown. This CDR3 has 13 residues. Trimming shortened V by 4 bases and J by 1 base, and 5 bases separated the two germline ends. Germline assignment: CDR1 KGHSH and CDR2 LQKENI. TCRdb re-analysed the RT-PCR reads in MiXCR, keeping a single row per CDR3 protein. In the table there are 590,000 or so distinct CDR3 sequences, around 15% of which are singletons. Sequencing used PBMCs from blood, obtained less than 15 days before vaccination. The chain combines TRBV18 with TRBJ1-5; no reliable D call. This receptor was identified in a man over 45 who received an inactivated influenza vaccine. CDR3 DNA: TGTGCCAGCTCACTCAAAAGCAATCAGCCCCAGCATTTT. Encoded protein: CASSLKSNQPQHF.